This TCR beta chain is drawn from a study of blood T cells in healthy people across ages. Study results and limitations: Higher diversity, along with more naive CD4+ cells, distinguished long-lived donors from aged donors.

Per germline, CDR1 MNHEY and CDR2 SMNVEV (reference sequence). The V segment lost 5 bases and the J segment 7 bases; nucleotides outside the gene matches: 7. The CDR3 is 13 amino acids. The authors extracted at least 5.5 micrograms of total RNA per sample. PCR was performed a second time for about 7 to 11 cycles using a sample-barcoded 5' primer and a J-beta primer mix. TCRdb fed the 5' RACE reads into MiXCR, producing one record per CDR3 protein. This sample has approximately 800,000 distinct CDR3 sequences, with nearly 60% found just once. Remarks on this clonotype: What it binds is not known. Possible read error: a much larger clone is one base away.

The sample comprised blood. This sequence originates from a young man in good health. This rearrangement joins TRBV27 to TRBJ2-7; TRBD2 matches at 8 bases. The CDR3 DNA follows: TGTGCCAGCAGTGCGACTAGCGCCGGTGAGCAGTACTTC. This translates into CASSATSAGEQYF.